The clone carrying this T cell receptor (beta chain) was picked up one time. Its antigen is not identified. Preparation of the TCRbeta library used unique molecular identifiers. Each CDR3 protein is one row after TCRdb ran MiXCR on the PCR reads. The sample comprises hundreds of thousands of distinct CDR3 sequences, roughly 13% of which are singletons, and 2.2% rests with the top ten. The data stem from a study of T-cell reconstitution after alpha-beta-depleted transplantation in children. Study observations and caveats: Reportedly, roughly two months post-transplant, alpha-beta T cells arose from several hundred expanded graft clones.

The CDR3 runs 13 residues. Trimming left V 1 base short and J 6 bases short, with 10 bases between. Germline CDR1 reads MNHEY; CDR2 reads SVGEGT. V is TRBV6-2 or TRBV6-3 and J is TRBJ2-7; possibly TRBD2 for D (5 bases). This material consisted of PBMCs, mostly from graft donor cells, taken 360 days after TCRalphabeta/CD19-depleted stem cell transplant. This receptor was obtained from a male patient aged 10 to 17 who had a stem cell transplant for acute myeloid leukemia, so the T cells may come from the graft donor. As DNA, the CDR3 is TGTGCCAGCAGTTACTTTGTCCGGGGCGAGCAGTACTTC. Residues: CASSYFVRGEQYF.